This T cell receptor beta chain originates from a study of shared clonotypes between healthy human individuals. Regarding the study as a whole: It was anticipated that sequencing depth would influence how many clonotypes donors shared. Relative to their counterparts shared across all four donors, non-shared clonotypes exhibited diminished generation probabilities.

V lost 0 bases, J lost 5 bases, and 11 bases lay in between. The germline CDR1 and CDR2 sequences are SGHRS and YFSETQ. The CDR3 length is 14 residues. The assay was immunoSEQ multiplex PCR, and TCRdb's table has in-frame clones only and misses some. The sample carries 2 million to 2.5 million clones, 80% to 95% recorded once. HIV-negative, healthy adults without recent acute infections or vaccinations were the donors. All of the donors resided in Nashville, Tennessee, and each was a Caucasian adult. As concerns this clone: Its antigen is currently unknown.

This chain uses TRBV5-1 with TRBJ1-2, with D possibly matching TRBD1 (6 bases). The specimen sequenced was naive CD4+ T cells from PBMCs. Subset of the sample: CD45RA+ positively selected. The receptor was derived from a man younger than 30 in good health. Some clones in this sample may be carry-over from other donors' samples. CDR3 protein: CASSLDRVLYGYTF. In nucleotides, the CDR3 is TGCGCCAGCAGCTTGGACAGGGTCTTATATGGCTACACCTTC.